These T cell receptor beta chains were read from a single sample in a study of blood T cell repertoires in COVID-19. TCRdb keeps only in-frame clones here, not all; method: immunoSEQ multiplex PCR. The sample comprises around 210,000 clones, around 85% of which are singletons, and roughly 4.6% rests with the top ten. The sequencing input was peripheral blood. These receptors all stem from a man aged 50 to 59 with COVID-19, enrolled during active disease. CDR3s include the opening cysteine and the closing phenylalanine or tryptophan. Fields, in order: J gene, V gene, D gene, CDR3 protein, CDR3 DNA. The D gene is left open where the match is weak.

TRBJ2-5 TRBV15 TRBD1 CATSRGQGLETQYF TGTGCCACCAGCAGAGGACAGGGGCTAGAGACCCAGTACTTC
TRBJ2-5 TRBV19 - CASSQSRQWRETQYF TGTGCCAGTAGCCAATCAAGACAGTGGCGGGAGACCCAGTACTTC
TRBJ1-5 TRBV28 - CASSFAGGAGVQPQHF TGTGCCAGCAGTTTTGCGGGGGGCGCGGGCGTTCAGCCCCAGCATTTT
TRBJ2-3 TRBV7-2 TRBD1 CASSSRAGGFADTQYF TGTGCCAGCAGCTCCAGGGCAGGGGGCTTCGCAGATACGCAGTATTTT
TRBJ1-2 TRBV28 - CASRHGGDQYQGGYTF TGTGCCAGCAGACACGGGGGGGACCAATACCAAGGGGGCTACACCTTC
TRBJ2-1 TRBV3-1/TRBV3-2 TRBD2 CASSPLAGGHEQFF TGTGCCAGCAGCCCACTAGCGGGGGGTCATGAGCAGTTCTTC
TRBJ1-4 TRBV9 TRBD1 CASSRGQGNEKLFF TGTGCCAGCAGCAGGGGACAGGGAAACGAAAAACTGTTTTTT
TRBJ2-1 TRBV7-9 TRBD2 CASSLMAGGHSNEQFF TGTGCCAGCAGCTTAATGGCGGGGGGGCATTCCAATGAGCAGTTCTTC
TRBJ1-2 TRBV6-1 - CASSELWHTF TGTGCCAGCAGTGAATTGTGGCACACCTTC
TRBJ2-3 TRBV5-6 TRBD2 CASSPPGLAGGYTDTQYF TGTGCCAGCAGCCCACCGGGACTAGCGGGGGGTTATACAGATACGCAGTATTTT
TRBJ1-2 TRBV10-3 - CAIGGGKDDYGYTF TGTGCCATCGGCGGGGGTAAGGATGACTATGGCTACACCTTC